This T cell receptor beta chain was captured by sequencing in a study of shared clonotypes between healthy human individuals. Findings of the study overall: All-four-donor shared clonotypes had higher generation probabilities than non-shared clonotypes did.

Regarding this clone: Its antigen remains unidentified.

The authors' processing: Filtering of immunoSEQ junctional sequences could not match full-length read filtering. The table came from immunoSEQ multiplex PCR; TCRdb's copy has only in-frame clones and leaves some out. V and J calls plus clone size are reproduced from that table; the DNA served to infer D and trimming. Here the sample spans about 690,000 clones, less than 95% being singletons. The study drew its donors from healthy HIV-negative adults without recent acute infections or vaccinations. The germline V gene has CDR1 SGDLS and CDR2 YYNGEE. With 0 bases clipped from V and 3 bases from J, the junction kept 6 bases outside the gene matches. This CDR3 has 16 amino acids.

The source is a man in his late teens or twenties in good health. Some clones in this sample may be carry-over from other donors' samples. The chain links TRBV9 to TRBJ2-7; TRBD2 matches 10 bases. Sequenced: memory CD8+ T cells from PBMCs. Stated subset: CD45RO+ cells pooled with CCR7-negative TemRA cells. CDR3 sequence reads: CASSVGRLAGIYEQYF. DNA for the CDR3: TGTGCCAGCAGCGTAGGAAGACTAGCGGGTATCTACGAGCAGTACTTC.